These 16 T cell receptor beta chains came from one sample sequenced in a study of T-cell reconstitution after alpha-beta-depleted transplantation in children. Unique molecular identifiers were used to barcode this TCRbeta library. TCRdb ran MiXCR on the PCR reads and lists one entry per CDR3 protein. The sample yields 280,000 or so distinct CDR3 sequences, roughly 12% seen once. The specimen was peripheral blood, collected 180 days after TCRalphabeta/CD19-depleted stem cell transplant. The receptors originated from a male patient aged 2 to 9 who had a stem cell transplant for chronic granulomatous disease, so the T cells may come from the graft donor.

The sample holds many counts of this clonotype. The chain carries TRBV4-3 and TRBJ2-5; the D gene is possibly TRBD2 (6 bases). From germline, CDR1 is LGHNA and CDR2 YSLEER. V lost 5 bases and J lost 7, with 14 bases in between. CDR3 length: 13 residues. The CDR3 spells CASSGTGRGTQYF. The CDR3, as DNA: TGCGCCAGCAGCGGGACGGGGCGGGGGACCCAGTACTTC.

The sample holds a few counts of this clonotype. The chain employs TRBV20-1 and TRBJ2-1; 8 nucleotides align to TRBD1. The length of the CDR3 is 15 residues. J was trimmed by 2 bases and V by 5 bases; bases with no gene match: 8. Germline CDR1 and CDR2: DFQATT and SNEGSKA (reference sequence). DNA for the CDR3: TGCAGTGCTTCATCCCCGGGACAGGCCTACAATGAGCAGTTCTTC. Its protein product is CSASSPGQAYNEQFF.

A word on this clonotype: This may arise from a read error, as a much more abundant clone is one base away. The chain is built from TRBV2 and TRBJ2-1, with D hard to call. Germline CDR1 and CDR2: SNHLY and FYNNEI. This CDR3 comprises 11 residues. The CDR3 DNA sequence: TGTGCCAGCAGTGGCGAGACTGAGCAGCTCTTC. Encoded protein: CASSGETEQLF.

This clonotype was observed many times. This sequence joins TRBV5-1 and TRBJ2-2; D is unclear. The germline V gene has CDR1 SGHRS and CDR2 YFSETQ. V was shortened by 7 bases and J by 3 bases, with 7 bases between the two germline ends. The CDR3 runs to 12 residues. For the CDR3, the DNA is TGCGCCAGCGGTATTTACACCGGGGAGCTGTTTTTT. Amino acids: CASGIYTGELFF.

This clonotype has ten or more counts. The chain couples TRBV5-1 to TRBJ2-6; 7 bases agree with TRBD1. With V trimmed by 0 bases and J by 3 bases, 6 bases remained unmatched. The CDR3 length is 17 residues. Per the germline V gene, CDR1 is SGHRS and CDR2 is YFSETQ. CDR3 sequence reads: CASSLVGGAGGANVLTF. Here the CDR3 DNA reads TGCGCCAGCAGCTTGGTAGGGGGCGCCGGTGGGGCCAACGTCCTGACTTTC.

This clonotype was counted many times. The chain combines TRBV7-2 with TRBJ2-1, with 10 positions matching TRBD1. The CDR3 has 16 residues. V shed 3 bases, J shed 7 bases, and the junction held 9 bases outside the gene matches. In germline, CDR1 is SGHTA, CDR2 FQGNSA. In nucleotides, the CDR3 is TGTGCCAGCAGCTTCAGACAGGACAGGGGGTTAAATGAGCAGTTCTTC. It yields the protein CASSFRQDRGLNEQFF.

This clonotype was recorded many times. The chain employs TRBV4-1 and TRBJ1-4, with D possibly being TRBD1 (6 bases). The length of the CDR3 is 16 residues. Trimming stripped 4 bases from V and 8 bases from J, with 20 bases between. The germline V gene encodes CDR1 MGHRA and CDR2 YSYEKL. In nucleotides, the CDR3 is TGCGCCAGCAGCCGCAGCCGGGAACAGGGTACCGAAAAACTGTTTTTT. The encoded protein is CASSRSREQGTEKLFF.

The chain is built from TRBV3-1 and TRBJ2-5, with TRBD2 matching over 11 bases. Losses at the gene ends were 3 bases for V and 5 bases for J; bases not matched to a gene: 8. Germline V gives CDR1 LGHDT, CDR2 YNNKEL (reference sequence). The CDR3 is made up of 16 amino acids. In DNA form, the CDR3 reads TGTGCCAGCAGCCAGGACAAGACTAGCGGGATTGAGACCCAGTACTTC. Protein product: CASSQDKTSGIETQYF.

CDR3 bases: TGTGCCAGCAGCCAAGCCGGACAGGGGGCCATTAACTATGGCTACACCTTC. Residues: CASSQAGQGAINYGYTF. The rearrangement links TRBV14 to TRBJ1-2; 11 bases are shared with TRBD1. The CDR3 runs 17 residues. CDR1 and CDR2 from the germline V gene are SGHDN and FVKESK. With 1 base clipped from V and 1 base from J, the junction kept 5 bases outside the gene matches.

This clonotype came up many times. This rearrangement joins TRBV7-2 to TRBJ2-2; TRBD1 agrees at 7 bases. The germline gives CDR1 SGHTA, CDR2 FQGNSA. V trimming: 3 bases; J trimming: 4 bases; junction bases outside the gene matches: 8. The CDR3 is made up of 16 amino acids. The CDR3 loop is CASSLSYRGRTGELFF. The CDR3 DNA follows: TGTGCCAGCAGCTTGAGCTACAGGGGTCGCACCGGGGAGCTGTTTTTT.

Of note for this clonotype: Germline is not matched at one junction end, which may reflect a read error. The CDR3 loop is CASSLEVYEPYF. The CDR3, as DNA: TGTGCCAGCAGCTTAGAGGTATACGAGCCGTACTTC. This chain connects TRBV7-8 to TRBJ2-7; D gene uncertain. The CDR3 totals 12 residues. Germline assignment: CDR1 SGHVS and CDR2 FQNEAQ.

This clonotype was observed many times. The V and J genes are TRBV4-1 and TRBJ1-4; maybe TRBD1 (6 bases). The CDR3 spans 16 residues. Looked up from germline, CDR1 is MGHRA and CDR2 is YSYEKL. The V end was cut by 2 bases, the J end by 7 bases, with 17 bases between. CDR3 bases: TGCGCCAGCAGCCAACCCACCCGGGGGGCTCGTGAAAAACTGTTTTTT. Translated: CASSQPTRGAREKLFF.

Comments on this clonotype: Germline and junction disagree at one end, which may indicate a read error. The CDR3 loop is CASSLDGWGYEQCF. CDR3 DNA: TGTGCCAGCAGCTTAGACGGATGGGGCTACGAGCAGTGCTTC. V gene TRBV7-9 combines with J gene TRBJ2-7, with D possibly matching TRBD1 (5 bases). The CDR3 runs 14 residues. The germline gives CDR1 SEHNR, CDR2 FQNEAQ (reference sequence).

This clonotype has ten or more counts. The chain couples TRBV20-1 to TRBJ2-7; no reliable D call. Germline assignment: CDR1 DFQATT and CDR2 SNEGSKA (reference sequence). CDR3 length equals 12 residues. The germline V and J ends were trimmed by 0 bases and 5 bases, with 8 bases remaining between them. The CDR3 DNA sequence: TGCAGTGCTAGAGATTTTGGGAACGAGCAGTACTTC. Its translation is CSARDFGNEQYF.

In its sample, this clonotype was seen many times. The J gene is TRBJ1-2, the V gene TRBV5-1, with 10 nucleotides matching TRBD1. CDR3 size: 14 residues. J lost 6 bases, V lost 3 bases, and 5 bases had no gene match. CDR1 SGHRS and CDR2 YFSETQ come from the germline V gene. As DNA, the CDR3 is TGCGCCAGCAGCTACGGGACAGGGGAGAATGGCTACACCTTC. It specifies CASSYGTGENGYTF.

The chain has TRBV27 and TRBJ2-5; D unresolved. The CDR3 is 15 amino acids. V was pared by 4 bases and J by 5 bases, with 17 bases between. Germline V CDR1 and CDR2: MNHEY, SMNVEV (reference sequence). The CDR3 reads CASSSLIGVQETQYF. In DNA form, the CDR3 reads TGTGCCAGCAGTTCATTAATAGGCGTCCAGGAGACCCAGTACTTC.